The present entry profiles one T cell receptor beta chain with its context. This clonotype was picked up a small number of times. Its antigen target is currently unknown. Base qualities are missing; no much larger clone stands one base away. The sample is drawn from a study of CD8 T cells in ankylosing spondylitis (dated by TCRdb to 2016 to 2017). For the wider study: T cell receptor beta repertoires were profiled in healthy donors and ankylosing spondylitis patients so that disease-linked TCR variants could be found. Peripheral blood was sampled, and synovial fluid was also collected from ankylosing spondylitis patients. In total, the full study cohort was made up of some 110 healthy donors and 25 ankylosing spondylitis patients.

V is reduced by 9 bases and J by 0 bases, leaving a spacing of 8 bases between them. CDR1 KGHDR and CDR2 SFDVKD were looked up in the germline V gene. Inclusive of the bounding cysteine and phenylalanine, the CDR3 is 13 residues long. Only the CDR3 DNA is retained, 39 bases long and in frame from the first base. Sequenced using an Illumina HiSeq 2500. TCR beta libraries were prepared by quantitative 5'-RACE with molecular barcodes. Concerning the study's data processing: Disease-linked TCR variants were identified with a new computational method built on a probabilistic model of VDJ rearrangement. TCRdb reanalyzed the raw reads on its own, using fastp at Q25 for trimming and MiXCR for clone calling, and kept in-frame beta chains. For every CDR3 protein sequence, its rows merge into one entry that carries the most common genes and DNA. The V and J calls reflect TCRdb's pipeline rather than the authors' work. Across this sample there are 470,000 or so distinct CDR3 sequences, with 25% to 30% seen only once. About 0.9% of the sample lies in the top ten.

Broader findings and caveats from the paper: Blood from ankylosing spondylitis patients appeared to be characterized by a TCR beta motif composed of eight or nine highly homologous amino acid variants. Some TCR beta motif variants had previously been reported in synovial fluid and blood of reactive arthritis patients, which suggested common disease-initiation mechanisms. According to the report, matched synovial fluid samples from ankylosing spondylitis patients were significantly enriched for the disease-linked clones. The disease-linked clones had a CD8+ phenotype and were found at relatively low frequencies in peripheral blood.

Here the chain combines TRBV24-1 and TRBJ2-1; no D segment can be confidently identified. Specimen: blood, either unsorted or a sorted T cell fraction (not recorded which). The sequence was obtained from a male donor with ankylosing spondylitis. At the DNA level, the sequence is TGTGCCACCGGACGGTCCTCCTACAATGAGCAGTTCTTC. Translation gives CATGRSSYNEQFF.